Presented here are 20 T cell receptor beta chains from one specimen sequenced in a study of blood T cell repertoires in COVID-19. The assay was immunoSEQ multiplex PCR, and TCRdb's table has in-frame clones only and misses some. The sample carries about 52,000 clones, just under 90% recorded once. The sample comprised peripheral blood. All receptors derive from an elderly man with active or convalescent COVID-19.

The rearrangement uses TRBV28 and TRBJ2-1, with a weak D call TRBD2 (6 bases). From germline, CDR1 is MDHEN and CDR2 SYDVKM. The CDR3 runs 19 residues. With 3 bases removed from V and 7 bases from J, the gap between germline ends came to 28 bases. The CDR3 spells CASSFRPIYSGLQKNEQFF. The CDR3 nucleotides are TGTGCCAGCAGTTTTCGCCCCATTTATTCGGGACTTCAAAAAAATGAGCAGTTCTTC.

This chain uses TRBV19 with TRBJ1-2; possibly TRBD1 for D (5 bases). The length of the CDR3 is 17 residues. CDR1 is LNHDA and CDR2 is SQIVND in the germline V gene (reference sequence). V shed 1 base and J shed 3 bases, with 18 bases lying between them. CDR3 nucleotide sequence: TGTGCCAGTAGTATAGCGGAATACCAGGGATCCCACTATGGCTACACCTTC. Translation: CASSIAEYQGSHYGYTF.

The rearrangement links TRBV28 to TRBJ1-5; D is perhaps TRBD1 (6 bases). V was cut by 5 bases and J by 5 bases, with 16 bases left in between. Germline CDR1 reads MDHEN; CDR2 reads SYDVKM. CDR3 length equals 15 residues. CDR3 loop: CASSKTGITDQPQHF. CDR3 DNA: TGTGCCAGCAGTAAAACAGGGATAACCGATCAGCCCCAGCATTTT.

Comment on this clone: Other DNA sequences in the sample encode the same CDR3. The genes are TRBV7-9 and TRBJ1-4; D may be TRBD1 (6 bases). This CDR3 has 14 amino acids. From germline, CDR1 is SEHNR and CDR2 FQNEAQ (reference sequence). Trimming took 3 bases from V and 5 from J, leaving 10 bases between them. The chain's CDR3 is CASSLGQGNEKLFF. CDR3 sequence (DNA): TGTGCCAGCAGCTTGGGTCAGGGGAATGAAAAACTGTTTTTT.

The chain is built from TRBV7-8 and TRBJ1-1, with 7 positions matching TRBD1. The CDR3 consists of 13 residues. Germline-derived CDR1 and CDR2 are SGHVS and FQNEAQ. V shed 5 bases, J shed 5 bases, and the junction held 5 bases outside the gene matches. This CDR3 is CASSLTGATEAFF. The CDR3 bases are TGTGCCAGCAGCCTAACAGGGGCGACTGAAGCTTTCTTT.

This chain uses TRBV5-1 with TRBJ1-6; 8 positions agree with TRBD1. This CDR3 comprises 14 residues. Germline V gives CDR1 SGHRS, CDR2 YFSETQ. V lost 0 bases to trimming and J lost 13 bases; unmatched junction nucleotides: 6. The CDR3 region has the DNA TGCGCCAGCAGCTTGGCCACAGGGGGTGGCCCCCTCCACTTT. It encodes CASSLATGGGPLHF.

The table lists this clone with a few counts. This rearrangement joins TRBV5-4 to TRBJ1-2, with 7 bases lining up with TRBD1. This CDR3 contains 13 residues. Unmatched junction bases numbered 4, after V lost 2 bases and J lost 6 bases. CDR1 is SGHNT, CDR2 YYREEE, per germline (reference sequence). CDR3 protein: CASSFDRVHGYTF. CDR3 DNA sequence: TGTGCCAGCAGCTTCGACAGGGTGCATGGCTACACCTTC.

The chain carries TRBV7-2 and TRBJ2-7; D unclear. From germline, CDR1 is SGHTA and CDR2 FQGNSA. This CDR3 contains 12 residues. V lost 5 bases and J 3 bases, leaving 8 bases between the germline ends. CDR3 bases: TGTGCCAGCAGCCCGCGCTTCTACGAGCAGTACTTC. This sequence encodes CASSPRFYEQYF. Together with reference TRBV7-2 and TRBJ2-7, the CDR3 gives the full variable domain: GAGVSQSPSNKVTEKGKDVELRCDPISGHTALYWYRQSLGQGLEFLIYFQGNSAPDKSGLPSDRFSAERTGGSVSTLTIQRTQQEDSAVYLCASSPRFYEQYFGPGTRLTVT.

The CDR3 DNA is TGTGCCAGCAGCTCGGGACTAGCGGGAGCCGGGGAGCTGTTTTTT. It translates to CASSSGLAGAGELFF. V and J are TRBV11-1 and TRBJ2-2, with TRBD2 matching over 14 bases. V was clipped by 4 bases and J by 6 bases; unmatched bases: 1. The CDR3 extends over 15 amino acids. Germline V gene sequence: CDR1 SGHAT, CDR2 FQDESV (reference sequence).

The chain uses TRBV30 and TRBJ2-5; TRBD2 is a possible D gene (7 bases). The germline gives CDR1 GTSNPN, CDR2 SVGIG (reference sequence). The CDR3 is 13 amino acids. V gave up 4 bases and J gave up 7 bases, with 16 bases separating them. The CDR3 protein is CAWNSGGLGTQYF. The CDR3 DNA follows: TGTGCCTGGAACTCGGGGGGCCTAGGGACCCAGTACTTC.

The chain uses TRBV11-2 and TRBJ2-5; 7 nucleotides align to TRBD2. The germline V gene has CDR1 SGHAT and CDR2 FQNNGV. Trimming removed 3 bases from V and 0 bases from J; junction bases left unmatched: 7. The CDR3 is 16 amino acids. In DNA form, the CDR3 reads TGTGCCAGCAGCTTCACCAAGGGAGGGTACCAAGAGACCCAGTACTTC. Translating it yields CASSFTKGGYQETQYF. Together with reference TRBV11-2 and TRBJ2-5, the CDR3 gives the full variable domain: EAGVAQSPRYKIIEKRQSVAFWCNPISGHATLYWYQQILGQGPKLLIQFQNNGVVDDSQLPKDRFSAERLKGVDSTLKIQPAKLEDSAVYLCASSFTKGGYQETQYFGPGTRLLVL.

This clone was found once. The chain couples TRBV28 to TRBJ2-4, with 12 positions matching TRBD1. V gave up 1 base and J gave up 13 bases; unmatched junction bases: 8. This CDR3 spans 15 amino acids. Germline V gene data show CDR1 as MDHEN and CDR2 as SYDVKM. The CDR3 is CASSLSSGTGGRQYF. The DNA of the CDR3 is TGTGCCAGCAGTTTATCTTCCGGGACAGGGGGCCGGCAGTACTTC.

This chain connects TRBV20-1 to TRBJ2-3; 12 bases align to TRBD2. The CDR3 sequence is 15 residues long. V was pared by 3 bases and J by 4 bases, with 5 bases of the junction left unmatched. The germline V gene has CDR1 DFQATT and CDR2 SNEGSKA (reference sequence). The CDR3 sequence: CSASGLAGYSDTQYF. The CDR3 DNA reads as TGCAGTGCTAGTGGACTAGCGGGGTATTCAGATACGCAGTATTTT.

A single count supports this clone. The gene calls are TRBV11-2 and TRBJ2-1, with D tentatively TRBD1 (6 bases). The germline V and J ends were trimmed by 0 bases and 6 bases, with 6 bases remaining between them. Per the germline V gene, CDR1 is SGHAT and CDR2 is FQNNGV. This CDR3 region has 13 residues. CDR3 bases: TGTGCCAGCAGCTTAGACAGGGGCAATGAGCAGTTCTTC. This gives the protein CASSLDRGNEQFF.

The chain carries TRBV25-1 and TRBJ2-1; TRBD2 matches 8 bases. This CDR3 contains 14 residues. Germline trimming cut 7 bases from V and 9 bases from J; bases unmatched to any gene: 11. CDR1 MGHDK and CDR2 SYGVNS come from the germline V gene. Written as DNA, the CDR3 is TGTGCCAGCACACCTTCGGGGGGGCTGCGTGAGCAGTTCTTC. Its protein product is CASTPSGGLREQFF.

This clone was detected a few times. V is TRBV7-3 and J is TRBJ1-1, with D perhaps matching TRBD1 (5 bases). Germline CDR1 is SGHTA and CDR2 is FQGTGA. This CDR3 contains 15 residues. Trimming stripped 5 bases from V and 4 bases from J, with 17 bases between. The CDR3 region is CASSPHMDRGTEAFF. Written as DNA, the CDR3 is TGTGCCAGCAGCCCCCATATGGATAGGGGCACTGAAGCTTTCTTT.

The genes are TRBV29-1 and TRBJ1-2, with TRBD1 identical over 9 bases. Germline-derived CDR1 and CDR2 are SQVTM and ANQGSEA. J lost 8 bases, V lost 7 bases, and 11 bases had no gene match. The CDR3 runs to 13 residues. The CDR3 spells CSGGDREGGGYTF. The CDR3 coding sequence is TGCAGCGGGGGGGACAGGGAGGGCGGAGGCTACACCTTC.

The rearrangement joins TRBV7-8 to TRBJ1-5; 7 bases match TRBD1. This CDR3 has 15 residues. Trimming removed 3 bases from V and 2 bases from J; junction bases left unmatched: 4. In germline, CDR1 is SGHVS, CDR2 FQNEAQ. Here the CDR3 reads CASSFDRAGNQPQHF. The CDR3 DNA follows: TGTGCCAGCAGCTTTGACAGGGCGGGCAATCAGCCCCAGCATTTT.

The CDR3 here is CASSPPPGQGSSGANVLTF. CDR3 coding DNA: TGTGCCAGCAGCCCCCCACCGGGACAGGGTTCGTCCGGGGCCAACGTCCTGACTTTC. The J gene is TRBJ2-6, the V gene TRBV6-2 or TRBV6-3, with TRBD1 matching over 9 bases. This CDR3 is 19 amino acids long. V lost 6 bases to trimming and J lost 4 bases; unmatched junction nucleotides: 16. Germline V gene lookup returns CDR1 MNHEY and CDR2 SVGEGT.

V usage is TRBV2 and J usage is TRBJ2-7; TRBD1 aligns across 7 bases. CDR1 and CDR2 (germline): SNHLY, FYNNEI. CDR3 length equals 14 residues. With 5 bases clipped from V and 0 bases from J, the junction kept 4 bases outside the gene matches. CDR3 amino acids: CASSFDRASYEQYF. CDR3 bases: TGTGCCAGCAGTTTTGACAGGGCCTCCTACGAGCAGTACTTC. Drawing the rest from reference TRBV2 and TRBJ2-7, the complete variable domain is EPEVTQTPSHQVTQMGQEVILRCVPISNHLYFYWYRQILGQKVEFLVSFYNNEISEKSEIFDDQFSVERPDGSNFTLKIRSTKLEDSAMYFCASSFDRASYEQYFGPGTRLTVT.